The source of this T cell receptor (beta chain) is a study of cytomegalovirus exposure and HLA in healthy donors. Findings and caveats of the study: The listing of 150 to 200 TCR beta chains classed them as cytomegalovirus-associated. Later, an analysis showed that TCR beta chains associated with HLA were more clonally expanded than others that were equally common.

The PCR made use of 60 Vbeta and 13 Jbeta primers. The table came from immunoSEQ multiplex PCR; TCRdb's copy has only in-frame clones and leaves some out. The sample has approximately 150,000 clones, 80% to 90% seen once. The CDR3 spans 15 residues. The ends were cut back, 0 bases at V and 4 bases at J, with 10 bases in the middle. The germline V gene has CDR1 GTSNPN and CDR2 SVGIG (reference sequence). As to this clone: The target antigen is unknown.

The sequencing input was PBMCs. This TCR was sampled from a man aged 50-60 years in good health and CMV-seropositive. This rearrangement joins TRBV30 to TRBJ2-6, with D perhaps matching TRBD1 (6 bases). CDR3 sequence: CAWSVPGAGANVLTF. CDR3 nucleotide sequence: TGTGCCTGGAGTGTACCAGGGGCCGGGGCCAACGTCCTGACTTTC. The complete variable domain, with remaining parts taken from reference TRBV30 and TRBJ2-6, reads SQTIHQWPATLVQPVGSPLSLECTVEGTSNPNLYWYRQAAGRGLQLLFYSVGIGQISSEVPQNLSASRPQDRQFILSSKKLLLSDSGFYLCAWSVPGAGANVLTFGAGSRLTVL.